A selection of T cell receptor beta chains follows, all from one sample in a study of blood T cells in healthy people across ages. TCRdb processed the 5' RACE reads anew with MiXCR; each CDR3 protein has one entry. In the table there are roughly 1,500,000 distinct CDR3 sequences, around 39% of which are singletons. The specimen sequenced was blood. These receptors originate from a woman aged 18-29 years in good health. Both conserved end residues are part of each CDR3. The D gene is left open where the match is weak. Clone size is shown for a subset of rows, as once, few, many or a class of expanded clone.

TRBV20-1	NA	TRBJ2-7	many	TGCAGTGTCAGCGGCAGGGTCTACGAGCAGTACTTC	CSVSGRVYEQYF
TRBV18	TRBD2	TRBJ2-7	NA	TGTGCCAGCTCTACCACGGGAGGGAGGAATGAGCAGTACTTC	CASSTTGGRNEQYF
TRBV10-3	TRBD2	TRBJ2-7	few	TGTGCCATCAGTCCCCTAGCGGGAGTCTCCTACGAGCAGTACTTC	CAISPLAGVSYEQYF
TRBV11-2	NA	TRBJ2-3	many	TGTGCCAGCAGCTCGTTAGGGGCAGATACGCAGTATTTT	CASSSLGADTQYF
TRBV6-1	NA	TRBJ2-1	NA	TGTGCCAGCAGTGAAGCGCAAGTTACTAGGATCGATGAGCAGTTCTTC	CASSEAQVTRIDEQFF
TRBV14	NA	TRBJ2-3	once	TGTGCCACCTCCTCGACCGGGCCGGGCACAGATACGCAGTATTTT	CATSSTGPGTDTQYF
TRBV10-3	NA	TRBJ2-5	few	TGTGCCATCAGTCCTACGCGGGAGACCCAGTACTTC	CAISPTRETQYF
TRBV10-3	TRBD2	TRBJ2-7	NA	TGTGCCATCAGTTCCTTAGCGGGGACGAGCTCCTACGAGCAGTACTTC	CAISSLAGTSSYEQYF
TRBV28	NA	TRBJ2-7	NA	TGTGCCAGCATCGGACGGGGGGCCGTATCCTACGAGCAGTACTTC	CASIGRGAVSYEQYF
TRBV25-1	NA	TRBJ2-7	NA	TGTGCCAGCAGTGATCCGGCAGGGGTGATCAACGAGCAGTACTTC	CASSDPAGVINEQYF
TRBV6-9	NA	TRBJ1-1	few	TGTGCCAGCAGGCGCACTGAAGCTTTCTTT	CASRRTEAFF
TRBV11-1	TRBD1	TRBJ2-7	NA	TGTGCCAGCAGCACCACAGGGGGATTTTTCAAAGAGCAGTACTTC	CASSTTGGFFKEQYF
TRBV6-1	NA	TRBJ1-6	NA	TGTGCCAGCAGTCCCCGGACAGCCGTAAATTCACCCCTCCACTTT	CASSPRTAVNSPLHF
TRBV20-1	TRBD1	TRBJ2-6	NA	TGCAGTGCACCGACAGGGGCGACTGGGGCCAACGTCCTGACTTTC	CSAPTGATGANVLTF
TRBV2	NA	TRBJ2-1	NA	TGTGCCAGCCCCCGCGGCACTAGAACGGTGAATGAGCAGTTCTTC	CASPRGTRTVNEQFF
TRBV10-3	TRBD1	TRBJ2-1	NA	TGTGCCATCAGTGGATGGGGACAGGGCACAGAAAATGAGCAGTTCTTC	CAISGWGQGTENEQFF
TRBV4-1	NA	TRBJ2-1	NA	TGCGCCAGCAGCCACCGGTCGGGTCGGGATGTTTATAATGAGCAGTTCTTC	CASSHRSGRDVYNEQFF
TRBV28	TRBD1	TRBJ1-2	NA	TGTGCCACCCACCTCCGGACAGGGTTATATCGTGGCTACACCTTC	CATHLRTGLYRGYTF
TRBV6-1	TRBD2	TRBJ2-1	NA	TGTGCCAGCAGTGCCTCGGGACTAGCGGGAGTCAATGAGCAGTTCTTC	CASSASGLAGVNEQFF
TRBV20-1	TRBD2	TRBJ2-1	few	TGCAGTGCTAGACTCCCGGGACTAGCTCGGAATGAGCAGTTCTTC	CSARLPGLARNEQFF
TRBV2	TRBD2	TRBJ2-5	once	TGTGCCAGCATCCGGGGGGGCAGTGGAGAGACCCAGTACTTC	CASIRGGSGETQYF
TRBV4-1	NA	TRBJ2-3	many	TGCGCCAGCAGCCAAGTGGCGGGTGGTTCAGATACGCAGTATTTT	CASSQVAGGSDTQYF
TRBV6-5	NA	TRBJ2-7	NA	TGTGCCAGCAGTTACTCCACCGAAGCGGAGCAGTACTTC	CASSYSTEAEQYF
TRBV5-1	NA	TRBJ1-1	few	TGCGCCAGCACTCCAGGGGCCATGAACACTGAAGCTTTCTTT	CASTPGAMNTEAFF
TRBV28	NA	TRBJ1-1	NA	TGTGCCAGCAGTCCGGGGGGAGCAAAGGGCGCTTTCTTT	CASSPGGAKGAFF
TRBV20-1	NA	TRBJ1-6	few	TGCAGTGCTAGCGGGGGGAACGGCTCACCCCTCCACTTT	CSASGGNGSPLHF
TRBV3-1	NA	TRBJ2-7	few	TGTGCCAGCAGCCAGCAACTTACGGAAAGCTCCTACGAGCAGTACTTC	CASSQQLTESSYEQYF
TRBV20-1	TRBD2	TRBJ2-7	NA	TGCAGTGCTAGTATAACTAGCGGGGGATACTACGAGCAGTACTTC	CSASITSGGYYEQYF
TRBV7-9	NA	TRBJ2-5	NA	TGTGCCATCACACCTCGGCTAAGCCAAGAGACCCAGTACTTC	CAITPRLSQETQYF
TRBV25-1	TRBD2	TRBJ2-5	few	TGTGCCAGCAGTGCGACTAGCGGGTTAGAGACCCAGTACTTC	CASSATSGLETQYF
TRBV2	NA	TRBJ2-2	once	TGTGCCAGCAGTGTGTTCGACCCTCGCACCTTCGGCGGGGAGCTGTTTTTT	CASSVFDPRTFGGELFF
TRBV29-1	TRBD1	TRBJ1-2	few	TGCAGCGTTGAAGATATCCCCCAAGGGACAGCCTATGGCTACACCTTC	CSVEDIPQGTAYGYTF
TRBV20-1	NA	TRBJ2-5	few	TGCAGTGCTAGTTTGGGTGTCCAAGAGACCCAGTACTTC	CSASLGVQETQYF
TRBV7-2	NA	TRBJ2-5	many	TGTGCCAGCAGCTTAGGGCTAGTAGAGACCCAGTACTTC	CASSLGLVETQYF
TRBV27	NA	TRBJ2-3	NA	TGTGCCAGCAGAAAAATAGATACGCAGTATTTT	CASRKIDTQYF
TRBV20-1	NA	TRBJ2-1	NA	TGCAGTGCTAGAGATCATCACAATGAGCAGTTCTTC	CSARDHHNEQFF
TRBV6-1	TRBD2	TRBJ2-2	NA	TGTGCCAGCCGAGGACTAGCGGTGACCGGGGAGCTGTTTTTT	CASRGLAVTGELFF
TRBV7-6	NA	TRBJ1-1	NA	TGTGCCAGCAGCTTCCCGACGGGCAGGGGGAACACTGAAGCTTTCTTT	CASSFPTGRGNTEAFF
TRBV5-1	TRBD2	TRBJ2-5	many	TGCGCCAGCAGGGACCGGGGGGTCCTAGAAGAGACCCAGTACTTC	CASRDRGVLEETQYF
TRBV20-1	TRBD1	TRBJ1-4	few	TGCAGTGCTAGAGAAGGGACAGGTGAATCGGAAAAACTGTTTTTT	CSAREGTGESEKLFF
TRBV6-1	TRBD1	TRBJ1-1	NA	TGTGCCAGCAGTCCTGGGACAGGAATCTCTGAAGCTTTCTTT	CASSPGTGISEAFF
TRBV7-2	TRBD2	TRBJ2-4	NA	TGTGCCAGCAGTCCGACTAGCGGGAGTGAGCACATTCAGTACTTC	CASSPTSGSEHIQYF
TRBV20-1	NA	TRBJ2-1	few	TGCAGTGCGCTGCGGCAGGGGTCAGCGAATGAGCAGTTCTTC	CSALRQGSANEQFF
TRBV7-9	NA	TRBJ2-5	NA	TGTGCCAGCAGCAAAAGAGGAGGGGAGTGGGCGCAGCAGTACTTC	CASSKRGGEWAQQYF
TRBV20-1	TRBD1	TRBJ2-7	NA	TGCAGTGCTAGACCGGGACAGGGGGCTTGCGAGCAGTACTTC	CSARPGQGACEQYF
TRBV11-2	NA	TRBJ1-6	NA	TGTGCCAGCAGCTTAGGCGGGTCCGGGAGATCACCCCTCCACTTT	CASSLGGSGRSPLHF
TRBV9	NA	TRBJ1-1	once	TGTGCCAGCAGCGTAGGGGAGGGTACGAACACTGAAGCTTTCTTT	CASSVGEGTNTEAFF
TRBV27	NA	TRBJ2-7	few	TGTGCCAGCAGTTTAGAGGCGGGGTTTTTCTACGAGCAGTACTTC	CASSLEAGFFYEQYF
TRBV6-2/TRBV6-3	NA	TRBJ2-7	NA	TGTGCCAGCAGTTACGTCTCCTACTATGAGCAGTACTTC	CASSYVSYYEQYF
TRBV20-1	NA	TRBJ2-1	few	TGCAGTGCTAGTTCCGGGACTTACAATGAGCAGTTCTTC	CSASSGTYNEQFF
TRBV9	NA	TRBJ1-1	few	TGTGCCAGCAGCGCAGGACACTCGAACACTGAAGCTTTCTTT	CASSAGHSNTEAFF
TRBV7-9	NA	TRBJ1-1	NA	TGTGCCAGCAGCTTATCCCAAACTACCTACAGGACTGAAGCTTTCTTT	CASSLSQTTYRTEAFF
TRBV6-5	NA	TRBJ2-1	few	TGTGCCAGCAGTTACTCCCCGACTTCTGAGCAGTTCTTC	CASSYSPTSEQFF